This T cell receptor beta chain stems from a study of cytomegalovirus exposure and HLA in healthy donors. Study-level results: A classifier reportedly called cytomegalovirus status with high sensitivity and specificity. Per a prior analysis, the majority of TCR beta V segments were productive roughly 90% or roughly 30% of the time.

In regard to this clone: Its antigen remains unknown.

Germline V lookup: CDR1 LGHNT, CDR2 FRNRAP. Trimming cost V 6 bases and J 5 bases, with 22 bases left between them. The CDR3 is made up of 16 amino acids. Donors had nominal health at sampling but likely had unrecorded immune exposures. The PCR was carried out with 60 Vbeta primers and 13 Jbeta primers. Here immunoSEQ multiplex PCR was the method, and the copy in TCRdb shows in-frame clones only, minus some. The sample carries about 160,000 clones, more than 80% recorded once. What was sequenced was PBMCs. The chain carries TRBV12-5 and TRBJ1-1; D perhaps matches TRBD1 (5 bases). The sequence was obtained from a woman aged 18-35 years in good health and CMV-seronegative. In nucleotides, the CDR3 is TGTGCTAGTGGCGCCGGGACTTTTGGCCAGGTAACTGAAGCTTTCTTT. Protein sequence: CASGAGTFGQVTEAFF.